The 21 T cell receptor beta chains given below trace back to one sample, sequenced in a study of cytomegalovirus exposure and HLA in healthy donors. PCR employed 60 Vbeta and 13 Jbeta primers. The method was immunoSEQ multiplex PCR; TCRdb's version includes in-frame clones alone and lacks a portion of them. The sample carries roughly 140,000 clones, roughly four fifths recorded once. The sample was PBMCs. The source is a male donor in good health and CMV-seronegative.

The chain has TRBV6-5 and TRBJ2-2; 10 positions match TRBD2. V lost 2 bases to trimming and J lost 7 bases; unmatched junction nucleotides: 7. The length of the CDR3 is 16 residues. Germline lookup yields CDR1 MNHEY and CDR2 SVGAGI. The CDR3 region has the DNA TGTGCCAGCAGTTACGACCTAGCGGGAGCAGGCGGGGAGCTGTTTTTT. It codes for CASSYDLAGAGGELFF.

The J gene is TRBJ2-3, the V gene TRBV9; TRBD2 is a possible D gene (6 bases). CDR3 length: 15 residues. Trimming took 0 bases from V and 4 from J, leaving 12 bases between them. The germline gives CDR1 SGDLS, CDR2 YYNGEE. The CDR3: CASSVARREPDTQYF. The CDR3 nucleotides read TGTGCCAGCAGCGTAGCGAGGAGGGAGCCAGATACGCAGTATTTT.

Worth noting for this clone: A junction boundary mismatches the germline segment, possibly from a read error. The rearrangement links TRBV5-6 to TRBJ2-5, with 9 bases aligning to TRBD2. Per the germline V gene, CDR1 is SGHDT and CDR2 is YYEEEE. CDR3 size: 11 residues. DNA for the CDR3: TGTGCCAGCAGCCACGGACTAGCGTATAACTTC. It codes for CASSHGLAYNF.

This clone was observed a single time. The CDR3 protein is CASSVTDRAVGNEKLFF. The CDR3 nucleotides read TGCGCCAGCAGTGTGACGGACAGGGCCGTGGGTAATGAAAAACTGTTTTTT. The genes are TRBV10-1 and TRBJ1-4; 8 bases agree with TRBD1. CDR3 length equals 17 residues. V lost 4 bases to trimming and J lost 4 bases; unmatched junction nucleotides: 11. The V gene's germline CDR1 is WNHNN and CDR2 SYGVQD (reference sequence).

V is TRBV4-1 and J is TRBJ1-2; unclear D gene. Germline V gene lookup returns CDR1 MGHRA and CDR2 YSYEKL. V lost 0 bases and J 0 bases, leaving 5 bases between the germline ends. The CDR3 is 14 residues long. The CDR3 spells CASSQDGANYGYTF. For the CDR3, the DNA is TGCGCCAGCAGCCAAGACGGAGCTAACTATGGCTACACCTTC.

The rearrangement joins TRBV6-6 to TRBJ2-1, with TRBD2 identical over 13 bases. Germline values: CDR1 MNHNY, CDR2 SVGAGI (reference sequence). The CDR3 spans 16 residues. The junction had 12 bases not matched to a gene; V was cut back by 8 bases and J by 8 bases. The chain's CDR3 is CASDDPRTSGSDEQFF. CDR3 coding DNA: TGTGCCAGCGACGACCCCAGGACTAGCGGGAGCGATGAGCAGTTCTTC.

V gene TRBV29-1 combines with J gene TRBJ2-7; D remains ambiguous. The V gene's germline CDR1 is SQVTM and CDR2 ANQGSEA. V lost 4 bases and J lost 0, with 7 bases in between. CDR3 length equals 12 residues. CDR3 coding DNA: TGCAGCGTTGCGACATCCTCCTACGAGCAGTACTTC. Protein: CSVATSSYEQYF.

This chain connects TRBV5-5 to TRBJ2-6; D gene ambiguous. The CDR3 extends over 16 amino acids. Germline CDR1 SGHKS, CDR2 YYEKEE (reference sequence). Between the trimmed V and J ends, which lost 1 base and 0 bases, there was a span of 8 bases. The CDR3 DNA sequence: TGTGCCAGCAGCTTGAGCGCGAGCTCTGGGGCCAACGTCCTGACTTTC. Protein sequence: CASSLSASSGANVLTF.

This CDR3 reads CASSLARDTQYF. As DNA, the CDR3 is TGTGCCAGCAGTCTAGCAAGAGATACGCAGTATTTT. The chain has TRBV2 and TRBJ2-3, with a tentative D call TRBD2 (5 bases). The V and J ends lost 5 bases and 5 bases respectively, with 8 bases between them. Germline CDR1 is SNHLY and CDR2 is FYNNEI. This CDR3 spans 12 amino acids.

The V gene is TRBV2, the J gene TRBJ2-7; 12 bases line up with TRBD2. Germline CDR1 is SNHLY and CDR2 is FYNNEI. J gave up 2 bases and V 8 bases, and 7 bases lay outside the gene matches. CDR3 length equals 15 residues. CDR3 residues: CASYGTSGSPYEQYF. DNA for the CDR3: TGTGCCAGCTACGGGACTAGCGGGTCTCCCTACGAGCAGTACTTC.

The rearrangement uses TRBV7-9 and TRBJ2-3; a possible D gene is TRBD2 (5 bases). The length of the CDR3 is 15 residues. Germline CDR1 is SEHNR and CDR2 is FQNEAQ (reference sequence). Trimming shortened V by 4 bases and J by 3 bases, and 14 bases separated the two germline ends. CDR3 in amino acids: CASSSPLGSTDTQYF. DNA for the CDR3: TGTGCCAGCAGCTCCCCGTTGGGGAGTACAGATACGCAGTATTTT.

V is TRBV30 and J is TRBJ2-2; tentative D call: TRBD2 (6 bases). The V and J ends lost 5 bases and 5 bases respectively, with 12 bases between them. Germline V CDR1 and CDR2: GTSNPN, SVGIG (reference sequence). This CDR3 contains 13 residues. CDR3 in amino acids: CAWGLIGTGELFF. The CDR3 bases are TGTGCCTGGGGACTAATTGGGACCGGGGAGCTGTTTTTT. Variable domain in full (rest from reference TRBV30 and TRBJ2-2): SQTIHQWPATLVQPVGSPLSLECTVEGTSNPNLYWYRQAAGRGLQLLFYSVGIGQISSEVPQNLSASRPQDRQFILSSKKLLLSDSGFYLCAWGLIGTGELFFGEGSRLTVL.

V gene TRBV12-5 combines with J gene TRBJ2-3; 14 nucleotides line up with TRBD2. Germline-derived CDR1 and CDR2 are LGHNT and FRNRAP. This CDR3 is built from 16 residues. V lost 3 bases and J lost 3; bases outside the gene matches: 2. This CDR3 reads CASGFGTSGRTDTQYF. CDR3 sequence (DNA): TGTGCTAGTGGTTTCGGGACTAGCGGGAGAACAGATACGCAGTATTTT.

The V gene is TRBV11-2, the J gene TRBJ2-5, with 9 bases fitting TRBD2. V dropped 7 bases and J dropped 1; count of bases not matched to a gene: 7. Germline-derived CDR1 and CDR2 are SGHAT and FQNNGV. The CDR3 extends over 15 amino acids. CDR3: CASINSGSGQETQYF. Written as DNA, the CDR3 is TGTGCCAGCATCAATAGCGGGAGTGGCCAAGAGACCCAGTACTTC.

V gene TRBV9 combines with J gene TRBJ2-3; the D gene is possibly TRBD2 (6 bases). V lost 6 bases and J lost 6, with 20 bases in between. CDR3 size: 15 residues. Germline assignment: CDR1 SGDLS and CDR2 YYNGEE. The chain's CDR3 is CASNKGGVHTDTQYF. DNA of the CDR3: TGTGCCAGCAACAAAGGCGGGGTTCACACGGATACGCAGTATTTT.

This sequence joins TRBV30 and TRBJ2-3, with TRBD1 as a possible D gene (6 bases). The CDR3 is 11 amino acids. Germline CDR1 and CDR2: GTSNPN and SVGIG (reference sequence). Trimming removed 5 bases from V and 9 bases from J, with 12 bases in between. This CDR3 is CAWSHGGTQYF. The CDR3 region has the DNA TGTGCCTGGTCTCATGGGGGCACGCAGTATTTT.

The gene calls are TRBV11-2 and TRBJ1-2; 9 bases are shared with TRBD1. The J segment lost 4 bases and the V segment lost 3 bases, leaving 9 bases of the junction unmatched. Germline lookup yields CDR1 SGHAT and CDR2 FQNNGV. The CDR3 has 16 residues. The DNA of the CDR3 is TGTGCCAGCAGCTTGGGGGGACAGGGTGGCTTCTATGGCTACACCTTC. It specifies CASSLGGQGGFYGYTF.

The chain uses TRBV11-3 and TRBJ2-3; weak D call: TRBD1 (6 bases). The CDR3 loop spans 15 amino acids. V dropped 4 bases and J dropped 6 bases, with 17 bases sitting between them. Germline lookup yields CDR1 SGHNT and CDR2 YENEEA. The CDR3 spells CASSWSRGGRDTQYF. The CDR3 DNA is TGTGCCAGCAGCTGGAGTAGAGGGGGTCGGGATACGCAGTATTTT.

This clone has only a few counts. The rearrangement links TRBV4-1 to TRBJ1-1; 7 nucleotides align to TRBD1. The CDR3 covers 16 residues. From germline, CDR1 is MGHRA and CDR2 YSYEKL. Trimming took 4 bases from V and 0 from J; bases not matched to a gene: 8. CDR3 DNA: TGCGCCAGCAGCCTAAGGGGAGACAGGGTGAACACTGAAGCTTTCTTT. Protein: CASSLRGDRVNTEAFF.

The chain is built from TRBV5-6 and TRBJ1-1; D not resolved. V lost 3 bases and J lost 1, with 10 bases in between. This CDR3 has 14 residues. Germline CDR1 reads SGHDT; CDR2 reads YYEEEE. The CDR3: CASSSLTENTEAFF. In DNA form, the CDR3 reads TGTGCCAGCAGCTCGTTAACAGAGAACACTGAAGCTTTCTTT.

The V gene is TRBV5-4, the J gene TRBJ2-2, with 8 bases that match TRBD2. The J segment lost 6 bases and the V segment lost 4 bases, leaving 8 bases of the junction unmatched. The germline CDR1 and CDR2 sequences are SGHNT and YYREEE (reference sequence). The length of the CDR3 is 15 residues. The CDR3, as DNA: TGTGCCAGCAGCGCGGGGAGGGGACTAGCCGGGGAGCTGTTTTTT. Its protein product is CASSAGRGLAGELFF. Looking up the rest from reference TRBV5-4 and TRBJ2-2 gives the full variable domain: ETGVTQSPTHLIKTRGQQVTLRCSSQSGHNTVSWYQQALGQGPQFIFQYYREEENGRGNFPPRFSGLQFPNYSSELNVNALELDDSALYLCASSAGRGLAGELFFGEGSRLTVL.